Reported below is one T cell receptor beta chain. As yet, its antigen is unknown. This same CDR3 is encoded by further DNA sequences in the sample. Healthy bone marrow donors made up the donor group. The CDR3 totals 13 residues. V was shortened by 0 bases and J by 3 bases, with 6 bases between the two germline ends. Germline values: CDR1 LNHNV, CDR2 YYDKDF (reference sequence). The data originate from a study of cytomegalovirus exposure and HLA in healthy donors. General study points: A later look showed TCR association rates differing by HLA locus, highest for DRB1 and lowest for HLA-C.

Primers: 60 Vbeta forward and 13 Jbeta reverse. The data were produced by immunoSEQ multiplex PCR, yet TCRdb's version contains in-frame clones alone and is incomplete. The table includes under 150,000 clones, 82% detected once. V is TRBV15 and J is TRBJ2-7, with D uncertain. This receptor was obtained from a woman between 18 and 29 years old in good health and CMV-seronegative. Sequenced input: PBMCs. The CDR3 DNA follows: TGTGCCACCAGCAGAGATCGGAGCTACGAGCAGTACGTC. Translating gives CATSRDRSYEQYV.